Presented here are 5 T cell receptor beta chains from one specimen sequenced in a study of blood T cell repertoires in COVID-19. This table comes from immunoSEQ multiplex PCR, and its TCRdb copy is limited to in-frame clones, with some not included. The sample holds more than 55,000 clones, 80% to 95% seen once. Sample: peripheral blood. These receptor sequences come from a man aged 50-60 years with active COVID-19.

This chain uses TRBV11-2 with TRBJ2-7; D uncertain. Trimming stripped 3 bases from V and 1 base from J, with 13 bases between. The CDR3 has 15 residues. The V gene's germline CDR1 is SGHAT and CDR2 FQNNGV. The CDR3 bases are TGTGCCAGCAGCTTGCTTCAAACAGATTCCTACGAGCAGTACTTC. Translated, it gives CASSLLQTDSYEQYF.

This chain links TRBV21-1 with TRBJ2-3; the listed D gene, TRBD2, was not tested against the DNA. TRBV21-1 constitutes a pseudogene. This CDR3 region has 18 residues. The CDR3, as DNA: TGTGCCAGCAGCAAAGCGTGGAGACTAGCGGGAGGAGCAGATACGCAGTATTTT. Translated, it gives CASSKAWRLAGGADTQYF.

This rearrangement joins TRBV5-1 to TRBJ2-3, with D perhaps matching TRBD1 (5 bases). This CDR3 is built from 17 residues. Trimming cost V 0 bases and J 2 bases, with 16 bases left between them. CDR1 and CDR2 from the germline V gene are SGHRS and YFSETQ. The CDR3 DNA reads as TGCGCCAGCAGCTTGGCGGTTCAGGGTAGGCCCACAGATACGCAGTATTTT. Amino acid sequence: CASSLAVQGRPTDTQYF.

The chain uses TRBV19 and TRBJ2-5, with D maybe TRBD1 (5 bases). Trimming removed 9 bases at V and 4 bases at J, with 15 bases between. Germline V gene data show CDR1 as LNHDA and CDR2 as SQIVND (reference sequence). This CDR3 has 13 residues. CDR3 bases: TGTGCCAGCAGAACTCCAGGGCTAGAGACCCAGTACTTC. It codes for CASRTPGLETQYF. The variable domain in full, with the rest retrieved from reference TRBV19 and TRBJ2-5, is DGGITQSPKYLFRKEGQNVTLSCEQNLNHDAMYWYRQDPGQGLRLIYYSQIVNDFQKGDIAEGYSVSREKKESFPLTVTSAQKNPTAFYLCASRTPGLETQYFGPGTRLLVL.

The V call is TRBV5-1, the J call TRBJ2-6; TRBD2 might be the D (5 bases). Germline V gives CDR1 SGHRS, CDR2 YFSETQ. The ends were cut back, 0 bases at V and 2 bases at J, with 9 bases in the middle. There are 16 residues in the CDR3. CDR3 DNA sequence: TGCGCCAGCAGCTTGGCCTTCGGGACTGGGGCCAACGTCCTGACTTTC. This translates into CASSLAFGTGANVLTF. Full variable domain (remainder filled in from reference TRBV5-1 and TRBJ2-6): KAGVTQTPRYLIKTRGQQVTLSCSPISGHRSVSWYQQTPGQGLQFLFEYFSETQRNKGNFPGRFSGRQFSNSRSEMNVSTLELGDSALYLCASSLAFGTGANVLTFGAGSRLTVL.